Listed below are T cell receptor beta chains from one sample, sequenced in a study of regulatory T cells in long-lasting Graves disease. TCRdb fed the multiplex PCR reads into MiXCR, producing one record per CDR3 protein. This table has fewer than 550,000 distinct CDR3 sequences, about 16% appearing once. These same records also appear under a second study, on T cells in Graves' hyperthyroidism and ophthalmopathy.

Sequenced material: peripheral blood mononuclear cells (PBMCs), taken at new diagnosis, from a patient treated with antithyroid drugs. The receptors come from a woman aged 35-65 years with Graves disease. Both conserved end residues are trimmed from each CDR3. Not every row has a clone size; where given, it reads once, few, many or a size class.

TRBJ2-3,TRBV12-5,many,ASGSLRGASTDTQY
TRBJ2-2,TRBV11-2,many,ASSYTGRGTGELF
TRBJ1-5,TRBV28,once,ASTMGRLRGGPQH
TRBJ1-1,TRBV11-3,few,ASSLPGEAF
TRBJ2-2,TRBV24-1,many,ATSERLNTGELF
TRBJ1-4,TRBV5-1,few,ASSTPRDGEKLF
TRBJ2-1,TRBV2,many,ASSPTGVGNGGQF
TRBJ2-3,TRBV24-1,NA,ATRGAVTDTQY
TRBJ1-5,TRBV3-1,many,ASSQTTGSNQPQH
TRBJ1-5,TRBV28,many,ASRLQGQPQH
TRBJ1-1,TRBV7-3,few,ASSPNGAEAF
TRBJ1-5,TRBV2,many,ASSETGGSQPQH
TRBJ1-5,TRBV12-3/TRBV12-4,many,ASWNSGPISNQPQH
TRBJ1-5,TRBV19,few,ASSPRAGGSNQPQH
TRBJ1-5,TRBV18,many,ASSPGEGQPQH
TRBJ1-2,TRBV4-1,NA,ASSQEGAQGIYGYT
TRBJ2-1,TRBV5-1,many,ASSLARVRQF
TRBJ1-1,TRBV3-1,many,ASSRQTGQGTNTEAF
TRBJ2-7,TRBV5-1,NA,ASSSVGKDSES
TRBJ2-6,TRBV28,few,ASSASGQGDGANVLT
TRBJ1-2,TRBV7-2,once,ASNRPGVIGYT
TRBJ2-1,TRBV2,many,ASSGILAGNEQF
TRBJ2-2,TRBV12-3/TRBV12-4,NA,ASDSESANTGELF
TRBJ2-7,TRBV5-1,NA,ASSPTQGFPPYEQY
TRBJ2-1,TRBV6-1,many,ASSAVGDYNEQF
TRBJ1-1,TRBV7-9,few,ASRPPTGTENTEAF